The clone carrying this T cell receptor beta chain has just one count. A much larger clone differs by one base, so this may be a read error. According to the study, TCR beta libraries were built with iRepertoire HTBI primers and CDR3-region Arm-PCR. MiXCR, run by TCRdb on the multiplex PCR reads, gives a single entry per CDR3 protein. The sample contains 350,000 to 500,000 distinct CDR3 sequences, 14% of which appear only once. This sample was taken from a study of regulatory T cells in long-lasting Graves disease. Specified time point: newly diagnosed GD, antithyroid drugs for less than 3 months. The TCR library used RNA extracted from PBMCs. The V gene's germline CDR1 is LGHDT and CDR2 YNNKEL (reference sequence). The CDR3 is 15 residues long. In addition, the sample was reused for a study of T cells in Graves' hyperthyroidism and ophthalmopathy. That work states: Graves' hyperthyroidism showing no ophthalmopathy progression within 18 months was considered stable. Within blood appeared most thyroid clonotypes that had expanded above 0.001.

The rearrangement uses TRBV3-1 and TRBJ2-5, with 9 nucleotides matching TRBD2. The TCR sequence derives from a woman in her 50s with Graves disease. The sample was peripheral blood mononuclear cells (PBMCs), taken at new diagnosis, from a patient treated with antithyroid drugs. CDR3 nucleotides: TGTGCCAGCAGCCCCCCGGGACTAGCACGAGAGACCCGGTACTTC. Translation: CASSPPGLARETRYF.